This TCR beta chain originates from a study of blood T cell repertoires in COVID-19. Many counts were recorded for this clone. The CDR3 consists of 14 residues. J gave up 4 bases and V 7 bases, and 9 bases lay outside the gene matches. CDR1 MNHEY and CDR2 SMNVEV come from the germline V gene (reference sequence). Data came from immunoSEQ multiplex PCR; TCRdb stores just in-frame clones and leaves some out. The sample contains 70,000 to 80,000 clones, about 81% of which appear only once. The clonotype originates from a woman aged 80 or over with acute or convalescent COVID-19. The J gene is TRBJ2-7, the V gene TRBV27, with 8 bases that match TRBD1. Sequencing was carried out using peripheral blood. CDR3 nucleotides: TGTGCCAGCACCATTCACCAGGGGGCGTACGAGCAGTACTTC. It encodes CASTIHQGAYEQYF.